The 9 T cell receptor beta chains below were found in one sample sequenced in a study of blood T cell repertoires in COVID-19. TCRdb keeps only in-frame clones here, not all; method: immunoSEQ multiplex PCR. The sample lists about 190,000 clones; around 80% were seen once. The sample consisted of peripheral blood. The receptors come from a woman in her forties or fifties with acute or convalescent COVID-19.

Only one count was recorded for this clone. CDR3 bases: TGCGCCAGCATCCGGACAGGGCCAACTAACTATGGCTACACCTTC. Translating it yields CASIRTGPTNYGYTF. The chain has TRBV10-1 and TRBJ1-2; 8 nucleotides line up with TRBD1. From germline, CDR1 is WNHNN and CDR2 SYGVQD (reference sequence). V was clipped by 7 bases and J by 0 bases; unmatched bases: 7. The CDR3 has 15 residues.

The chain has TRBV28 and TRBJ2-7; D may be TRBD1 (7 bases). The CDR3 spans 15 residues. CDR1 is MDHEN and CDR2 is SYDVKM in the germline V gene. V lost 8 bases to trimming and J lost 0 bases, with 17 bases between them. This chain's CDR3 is CASCPRGDLSYEQYF. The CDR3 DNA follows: TGTGCCAGCTGCCCCAGGGGGGACCTCTCCTACGAGCAGTACTTC. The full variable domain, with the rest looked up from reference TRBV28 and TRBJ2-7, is DVKVTQSSRYLVKRTGEKVFLECVQDMDHENMFWYRQDPGLGLRLIYFSYDVKMKEKGDIPEGYSVSREKKERFSLILESASTNQTSMYLCASCPRGDLSYEQYFGPGTRLTVT.

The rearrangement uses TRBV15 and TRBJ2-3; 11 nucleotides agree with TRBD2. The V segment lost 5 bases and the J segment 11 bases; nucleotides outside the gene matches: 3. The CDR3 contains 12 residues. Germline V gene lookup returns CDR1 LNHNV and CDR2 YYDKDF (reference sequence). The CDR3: CATSFGLAGQYF. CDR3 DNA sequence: TGTGCCACCAGCTTCGGACTAGCGGGGCAGTATTTT.

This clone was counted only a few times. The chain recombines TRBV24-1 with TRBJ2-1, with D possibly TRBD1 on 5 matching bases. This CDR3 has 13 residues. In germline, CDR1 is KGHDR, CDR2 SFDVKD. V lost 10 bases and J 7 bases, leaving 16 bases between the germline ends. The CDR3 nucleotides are TGTGCCACTAGAAATCAGGGAAAGAATGAGCAGTTCTTC. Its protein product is CATRNQGKNEQFF.

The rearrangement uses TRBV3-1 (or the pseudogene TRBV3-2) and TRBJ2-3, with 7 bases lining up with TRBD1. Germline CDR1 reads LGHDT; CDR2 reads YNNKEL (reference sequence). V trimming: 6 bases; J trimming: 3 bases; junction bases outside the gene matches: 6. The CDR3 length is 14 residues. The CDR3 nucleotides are TGTGCCAGCAGACTCAGGGGGAGTACAGATACGCAGTATTTT. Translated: CASRLRGSTDTQYF.

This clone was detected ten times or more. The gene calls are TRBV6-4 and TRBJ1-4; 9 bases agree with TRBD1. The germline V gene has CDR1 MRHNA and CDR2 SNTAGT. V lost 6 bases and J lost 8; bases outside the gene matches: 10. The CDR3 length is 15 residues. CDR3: CASSPTGTGSEKLFF. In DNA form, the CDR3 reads TGTGCCAGCAGCCCAACAGGGACAGGGTCAGAAAAACTGTTTTTT.

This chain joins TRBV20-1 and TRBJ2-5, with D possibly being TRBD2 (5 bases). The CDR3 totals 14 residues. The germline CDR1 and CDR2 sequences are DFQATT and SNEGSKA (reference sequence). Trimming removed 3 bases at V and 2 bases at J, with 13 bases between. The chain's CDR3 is CSASEASRQETQYF. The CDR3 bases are TGCAGTGCTAGTGAGGCTAGCAGGCAAGAGACCCAGTACTTC.

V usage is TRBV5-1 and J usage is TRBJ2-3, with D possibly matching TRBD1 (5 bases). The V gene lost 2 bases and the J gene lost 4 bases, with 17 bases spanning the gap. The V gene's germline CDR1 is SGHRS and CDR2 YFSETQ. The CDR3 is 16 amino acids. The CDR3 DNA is TGCGCCAGCAGCTTAACAGGATCGGGCCATCCAGATACGCAGTATTTT. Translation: CASSLTGSGHPDTQYF.

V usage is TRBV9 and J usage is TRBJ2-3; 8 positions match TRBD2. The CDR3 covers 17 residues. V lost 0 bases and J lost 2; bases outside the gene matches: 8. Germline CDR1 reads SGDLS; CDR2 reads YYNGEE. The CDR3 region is CASSVAGRGATTDTQYF. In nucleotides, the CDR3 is TGTGCCAGCAGCGTAGCCGGGCGGGGGGCGACCACAGATACGCAGTATTTT.